This T cell receptor beta chain emerged from a study of blood T cell repertoires in COVID-19. As handled by the study authors: How many nucleated cells were present was estimated from reference gene primer amplification. Generated by immunoSEQ multiplex PCR, the TCRdb table keeps only in-frame clones and is missing some. V, J and clone size are those of that table, while D and trimming were read from the DNA. Of around 56,000 clones in the sample, about 86% were seen once. This CDR3 has 14 residues. Germline CDR1 KGHDR, CDR2 SFDVKD. J was trimmed by 6 bases and V by 9 bases; bases with no gene match: 5.

The source is a woman older than 75 with active or convalescent COVID-19. The sample consisted of peripheral blood. The chain is built from TRBV24-1 and TRBJ1-4; 11 bases align to TRBD1. The CDR3 region is CATQGQGVDEKLFF. The CDR3 bases are TGTGCCACCCAGGGACAGGGGGTAGATGAAAAACTGTTTTTT.